These 17 T cell receptor beta chains came from one sample sequenced in a study of patients and donors after allogeneic stem cell transplantation. MiXCR, applied by TCRdb to the RT-PCR reads, yields one record per CDR3 protein. The repertoire holds about 160,000 distinct CDR3 sequences, with 30% to 45% as singletons. Source material: blood, either unsorted or a sorted T cell fraction (not recorded which). These receptors were collected from a human donor who was either an allogeneic HSCT recipient or a stem cell or donor lymphocyte infusion donor (not recorded which). It is not recorded whose cells these are; they may come from a transplant donor.

This clonotype was observed a few times. The rearrangement uses TRBV15 and TRBJ2-1, with D perhaps TRBD1 (5 bases). Germline CDR1 is LNHNV and CDR2 is YYDKDF (reference sequence). Trimming shortened V by 5 bases and J by 2 bases, and 10 bases separated the two germline ends. This CDR3 is built from 14 residues. CDR3 protein: CATSSRGTYNEQFF. The DNA for the CDR3 is TGTGCCACCAGCTCTAGGGGTACCTACAATGAGCAGTTCTTC.

The gene calls are TRBV4-3 and TRBJ2-3, with D possibly being TRBD1 (5 bases). Deletions cut 2 bases from V and 1 base from J, with 7 bases between. Per the germline V gene, CDR1 is LGHNA and CDR2 is YSLEER. This CDR3 contains 14 residues. CDR3 region: CASSQLQGTDTQYF. The DNA for the CDR3 is TGCGCCAGCAGCCAACTACAGGGCACAGATACGCAGTATTTT.

This chain joins TRBV27 and TRBJ2-1; no firm D call. This CDR3 has 13 amino acids. CDR1 is MNHEY and CDR2 is SMNVEV in the germline V gene (reference sequence). V was pared by 7 bases and J by 12 bases, with 19 bases between. The CDR3, as DNA: TGTGCCAGCACCCCCGTTGGTCGGCCTGTGCAGTTCTTC. It specifies CASTPVGRPVQFF.

V usage is TRBV7-2 and J usage is TRBJ2-1; 8 nucleotides agree with TRBD2. This CDR3 region has 15 residues. With V trimmed by 5 bases and J by 4 bases, 7 bases remained unmatched. CDR1 and CDR2 from the germline V gene are SGHTA and FQGNSA. CDR3 loop: CASSLQLADYNEQFF. The CDR3 bases are TGTGCCAGCAGCCTTCAACTAGCGGATTACAATGAGCAGTTCTTC. Using reference TRBV7-2 and TRBJ2-1 for the parts outside the CDR3, the full variable domain is GAGVSQSPSNKVTEKGKDVELRCDPISGHTALYWYRQSLGQGLEFLIYFQGNSAPDKSGLPSDRFSAERTGGSVSTLTIQRTQQEDSAVYLCASSLQLADYNEQFFGPGTRLTVL.

This sequence joins TRBV20-1 and TRBJ1-4; no reliable D call. CDR3 length: 12 residues. Trimming removed 3 bases from V and 4 bases from J, with 6 bases in between. Germline lookup yields CDR1 DFQATT and CDR2 SNEGSKA (reference sequence). Here the CDR3 DNA reads TGCAGTGCTAGCGAAAATAATGAAAAACTGTTTTTT. Protein product: CSASENNEKLFF.

The CDR3 loop reads CASSLRSNYGYTF. The CDR3 nucleotides read TGTGCCAGCAGTTTAAGGAGTAACTATGGCTACACCTTC. The V and J genes are TRBV2 and TRBJ1-2; D uncertain. Deletions cut 5 bases from V and 1 base from J, with 8 bases between. Germline loops: CDR1 SNHLY, CDR2 FYNNEI. The CDR3 consists of 13 residues.

This clonotype was seen a few times. The gene calls are TRBV27 and TRBJ1-4; 9 positions agree with TRBD1. The junction had 8 bases not matched to a gene; V was cut back by 7 bases and J by 5 bases. Germline V CDR1 and CDR2: MNHEY, SMNVEV (reference sequence). The CDR3 extends over 15 amino acids. For the CDR3, the DNA is TGTGCCAGCACCAGACAGGGGGAGGAAAATGAAAAACTGTTTTTT. Its protein is CASTRQGEENEKLFF.

The CDR3 spells CASSPGEGGNQPQHF. The CDR3 DNA follows: TGTGCCAGCAGTCCAGGGGAGGGGGGTAATCAGCCCCAGCATTTT. The chain carries TRBV12-3 or TRBV12-4 and TRBJ1-5, with a possible D match to TRBD1 (6 bases). The germline V and J ends were trimmed by 5 bases and 4 bases, with 15 bases remaining between them. This CDR3 region has 15 residues.

This rearrangement joins TRBV7-9 to TRBJ1-2; D perhaps matches TRBD1 (6 bases). Germline lookup yields CDR1 SEHNR and CDR2 FQNEAQ (reference sequence). The V and J ends lost 0 bases and 8 bases respectively, with 16 bases between them. The CDR3 spans 15 residues. CDR3 sequence: CASSLALGGSSGYTF. The CDR3 nucleotides read TGTGCCAGCAGCTTAGCCCTAGGGGGGTCAAGCGGCTACACCTTC.

The chain uses TRBV6-6 and TRBJ1-2, with D possibly being TRBD1 (5 bases). The CDR3 runs to 16 residues. CDR1 is MNHNY, CDR2 SVGAGI, per germline (reference sequence). Trimming took off 2 bases at V and 4 bases at J, with 17 bases between the two ends. In nucleotides, the CDR3 is TGTGCCAGCAGTTACGCCGGGGGAGGGATCGGCTATGGCTACACCTTC. Residues: CASSYAGGGIGYGYTF.

The chain links TRBV15 to TRBJ2-6; the match to TRBD1 covers 9 bases. Germline V lookup: CDR1 LNHNV, CDR2 YYDKDF (reference sequence). The length of the CDR3 is 19 residues. After removal of 1 base from V and 1 base from J, the junction contained 8 bases not matched to a gene. CDR3 in DNA: TGTGCCACCAGCAGAGGCACCGGGACAGGGTTATCTGGGGCCAACGTCCTGACTTTC. It encodes CATSRGTGTGLSGANVLTF.

The rearrangement joins TRBV6-2 or TRBV6-3 to TRBJ2-7; D gene uncertain. The CDR3 is 13 residues long. Per germline, CDR1 MNHEY and CDR2 SVGEGT. The V end lost 2 bases, the J end lost 5 bases, and 10 bases lay between the germline ends. CDR3 amino acids: CASSYRSPDEQYF. In DNA form, the CDR3 reads TGTGCCAGCAGTTACCGGTCCCCCGACGAGCAGTACTTC.

The chain joins TRBV9 to TRBJ1-2, with no clear D. V was cut by 0 bases and J by 8 bases, with 5 bases left in between. Germline loops: CDR1 SGDLS, CDR2 YYNGEE. This CDR3 contains 11 residues. The CDR3, as DNA: TGTGCCAGCAGCGTAGGGACGGGCTACACCTTC. Encoded protein: CASSVGTGYTF.

A few counts support this clonotype. The chain recombines TRBV7-8 with TRBJ2-2; D uncertain. This CDR3 comprises 16 residues. Between the trimmed V and J ends, which lost 5 bases and 4 bases, there was a span of 17 bases. CDR1 and CDR2 from the germline V gene are SGHVS and FQNEAQ. The CDR3 DNA reads as TGTGCCAGCAGCCTCGTCCGAAATCGAGCCACCGGGGAGCTGTTTTTT. It translates to CASSLVRNRATGELFF.

This clonotype has only a few counts. The V call is TRBV9, the J call TRBJ1-5, with TRBD1 matching over 9 bases. The CDR3 is 16 residues long. Germline values: CDR1 SGDLS, CDR2 YYNGEE. Trimming at V came to 2 bases and at J to 5 bases, leaving 8 bases not matched to a gene. The CDR3 region has the DNA TGTGCCAGCAGCGTGGGGGACAGGGTTCACGATCAGCCCCAGCATTTT. This codes for CASSVGDRVHDQPQHF. Supplemented by reference TRBV9 and TRBJ1-5, the full variable domain reads DSGVTQTPKHLITATGQRVTLRCSPRSGDLSVYWYQQSLDQGLQFLIQYYNGEERAKGNILERFSAQQFPDLHSELNLSSLELGDSALYFCASSVGDRVHDQPQHFGDGTRLSIL.

This clonotype was seen more than once but under ten times. The junction departs from germline at one end; a sequencing error may be responsible. This chain connects TRBV20-1 to TRBJ2-1; possible D gene TRBD1, 5 bases. The CDR3 is 8 amino acids. Germline-derived CDR1 and CDR2 are DFQATT and SNEGSKA (reference sequence). In DNA, the CDR3 is TGCAGTGCTCCCCCCAGGGTCTTC. This encodes CSAPPRVF.

The V and J genes are TRBV5-6 and TRBJ2-1; D might be TRBD2 (6 bases). Trimming took off 4 bases at V and 0 bases at J, with 8 bases between the two ends. Germline CDR1 and CDR2: SGHDT and YYEEEE. The CDR3 spans 14 residues. The CDR3 protein is CASSRGTSYNEQFF. The CDR3 DNA reads as TGTGCCAGCAGCCGCGGGACCTCCTACAATGAGCAGTTCTTC. Full variable domain (outside the CDR3, taken from reference TRBV5-6 and TRBJ2-1): DAGVTQSPTHLIKTRGQQVTLRCSPKSGHDTVSWYQQALGQGPQFIFQYYEEEERQRGNFPDRFSGHQFPNYSSELNVNALLLGDSALYLCASSRGTSYNEQFFGPGTRLTVL.